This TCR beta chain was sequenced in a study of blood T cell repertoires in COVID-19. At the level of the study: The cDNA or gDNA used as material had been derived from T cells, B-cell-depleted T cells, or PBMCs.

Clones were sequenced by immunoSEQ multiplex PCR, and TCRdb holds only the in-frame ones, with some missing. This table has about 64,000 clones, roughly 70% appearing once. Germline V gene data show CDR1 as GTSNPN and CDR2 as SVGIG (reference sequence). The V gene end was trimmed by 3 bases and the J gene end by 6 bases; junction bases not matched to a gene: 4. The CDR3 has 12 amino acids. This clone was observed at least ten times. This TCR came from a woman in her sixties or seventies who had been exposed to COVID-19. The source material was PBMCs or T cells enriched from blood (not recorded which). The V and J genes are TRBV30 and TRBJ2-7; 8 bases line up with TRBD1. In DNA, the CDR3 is TGTGCCTGGAGCCAACAGGGGGGCGAGCAGTACTTC. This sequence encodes CAWSQQGGEQYF.